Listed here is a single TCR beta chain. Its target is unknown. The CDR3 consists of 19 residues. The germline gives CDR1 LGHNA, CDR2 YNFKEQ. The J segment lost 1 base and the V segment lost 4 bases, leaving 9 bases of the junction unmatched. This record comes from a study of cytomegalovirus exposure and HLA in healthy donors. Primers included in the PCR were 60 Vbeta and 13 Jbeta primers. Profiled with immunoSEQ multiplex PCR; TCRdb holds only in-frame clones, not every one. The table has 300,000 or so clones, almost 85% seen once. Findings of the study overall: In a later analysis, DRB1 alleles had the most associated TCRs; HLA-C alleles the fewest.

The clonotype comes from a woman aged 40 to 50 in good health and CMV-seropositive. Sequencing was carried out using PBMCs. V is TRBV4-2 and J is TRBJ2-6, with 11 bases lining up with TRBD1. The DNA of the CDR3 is TGTGCCAGCAGCCCTGAACTTGGGACAGGGGGATCTGGGGCCAACGTCCTGACTTTC. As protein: CASSPELGTGGSGANVLTF.